The source of this T cell receptor beta chain is a study of blood T cell repertoires in COVID-19. On the study more broadly: PBMCs, B-cell-depleted T cells, or T cells provided the cDNA or gDNA that made up the material.

This clone was observed a single time. V shed 3 bases and J shed 8 bases, with 13 bases lying between them. Germline V lookup: CDR1 MNHEY, CDR2 SMNVEV (reference sequence). The CDR3 contains 13 residues. Source study methods: Amplification from reference gene primers served as the basis for estimated nucleated cell counts. Only in-frame clones appear in the TCRdb table, and some are missing; sequencing was by immunoSEQ multiplex PCR. The D gene and trimming were derived from the DNA, and the V and J assignments and clone size from that table. The sample lists about 100,000 clones, just under 85% occurring once.

What was sequenced was peripheral blood. The rearrangement joins TRBV27 to TRBJ1-1; a weak D match, TRBD1 (5 bases). The TCR originated in a man between 45 and 60 years old with active or convalescent COVID-19. The CDR3: CASSLRGPPEAFF. In DNA form, the CDR3 reads TGTGCCAGCAGTTTGCGGGGCCCCCCGGAAGCTTTCTTT.